This TCR beta chain was sequenced during a study of T cell responses to AZD1222 COVID-19 vaccine. Study-wide findings and caveats: Breadth and depth of Spike-specific TCRs rose after two AZD1222 doses. Donors were mostly white British, more females; clonal diversity possibly underestimated. In all cases, repertoires were sampled only after the peak T cell response.

TCRdb keeps only in-frame clones here, not all; method: immunoSEQ multiplex PCR. The profile shows 150,000 to 200,000 clones, roughly 94% of them singletons. This clone has just one count. What it binds is not known. CDR1 is MNHNS and CDR2 is SASEGT in the germline V gene. There are 17 residues in the CDR3. V dropped 2 bases and J dropped 0 bases, with 17 bases sitting between them. Combined were second doses at about 4 or about 12 weeks. The specimen comprised peripheral blood, sampled 28 days after the second AZD1222 dose. This TCR came from an adult who received the AZD1222 COVID-19 vaccine. This chain connects TRBV6-1 to TRBJ2-7; D may be TRBD1 or TRBD2 (5 bases each). This CDR3 reads CASSERPGRKLSYEQYF. The CDR3 DNA reads TGTGCCAGCAGTGAAAGGCCGGGACGGAAGCTCTCCTACGAGCAGTACTTC.